The source of this TCR beta chain is a study of lymphopenia after photon versus proton radiotherapy. The table lists this clone with a count of one. Profiled with immunoSEQ multiplex PCR; TCRdb holds only in-frame clones, not every one. The table shows about 40,000 clones, with roughly 86% occurring only once. The material sequenced was peripheral blood, taken from a patient treated with proton-based radiotherapy. The TCR sequence derives from a woman in her 70s with pancreatic cancer. Some clones in this sample may be carry-over from other donors' samples.

The CDR3 loop is CASSLGTVNTEAFF. DNA of the CDR3: TGCGCCAGCAGCTTGGGGACGGTGAACACTGAAGCTTTCTTT. This chain uses TRBV5-1 with TRBJ1-1, with D hard to call. CDR1 is SGHRS, CDR2 YFSETQ, per germline. V lost 0 bases and J lost 0, with 6 bases in between. The CDR3 covers 14 residues.